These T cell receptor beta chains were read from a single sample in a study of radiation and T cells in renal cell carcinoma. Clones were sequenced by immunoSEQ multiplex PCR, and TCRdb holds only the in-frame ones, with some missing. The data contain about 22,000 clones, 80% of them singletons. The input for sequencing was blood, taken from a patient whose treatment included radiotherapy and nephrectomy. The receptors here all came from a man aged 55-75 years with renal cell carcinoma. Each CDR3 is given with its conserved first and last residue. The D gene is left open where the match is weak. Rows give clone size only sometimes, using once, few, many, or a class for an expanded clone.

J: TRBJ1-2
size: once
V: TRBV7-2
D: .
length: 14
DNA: TGTGCCAGCAGCTTCTGGACAGCTAACTATGGCTACACCTTC
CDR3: CASSFWTANYGYTF

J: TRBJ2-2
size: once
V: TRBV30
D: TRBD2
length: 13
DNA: TGTGCCTGGAGGTGGGAGGGGAGCGGGGAGCTGTTTTTT
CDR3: CAWRWEGSGELFF

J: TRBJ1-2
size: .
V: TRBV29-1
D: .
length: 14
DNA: TGCAGCGCCACCGCTACGGAGAAAGGCTATGGCTACACCTTC
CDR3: CSATATEKGYGYTF

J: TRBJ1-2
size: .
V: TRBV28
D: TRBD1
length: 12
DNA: TGTGCCAGCAGAGACAGGGTGGTTGGCTACACCTTC
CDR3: CASRDRVVGYTF

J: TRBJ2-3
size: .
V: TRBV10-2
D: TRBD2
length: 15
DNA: TGCGCCAGCAAGGGACTAGCGGTAAACACAGATACGCAGTATTTT
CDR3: CASKGLAVNTDTQYF

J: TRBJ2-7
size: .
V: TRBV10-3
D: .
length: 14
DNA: TGTGCCATCAGTGAGTCGACCTACTCCTACGAGCAGTACTTC
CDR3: CAISESTYSYEQYF

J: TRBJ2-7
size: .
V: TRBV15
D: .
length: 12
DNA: TGTGCCAAGGGGACCGACCTCTACGAGCAGTACTTC
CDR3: CAKGTDLYEQYF

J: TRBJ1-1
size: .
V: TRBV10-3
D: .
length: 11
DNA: TGTGCCATCAGGGGAATGACTGAAGCTTTCTTT
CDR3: CAIRGMTEAFF

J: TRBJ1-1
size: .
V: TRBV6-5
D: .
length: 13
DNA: TGTGCCAGCAGTTACTCGGGACAAACTGAAGCTTTCTTT
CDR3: CASSYSGQTEAFF

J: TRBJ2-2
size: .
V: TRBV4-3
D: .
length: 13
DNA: TGCGCCAGCAGCCAACTAGAAGCCGGGGAGCTGTTTTTT
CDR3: CASSQLEAGELFF

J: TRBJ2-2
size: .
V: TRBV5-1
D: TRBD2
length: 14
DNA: TGCGCCAGCAGCGCGACTAGCTCCCACGGGGAGCTGTTTTTT
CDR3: CASSATSSHGELFF

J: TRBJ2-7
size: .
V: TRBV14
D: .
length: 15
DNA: TGTGCCAGCAGCCAAGATAACAGCGTAACTGACGAGCAGTACTTC
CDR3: CASSQDNSVTDEQYF

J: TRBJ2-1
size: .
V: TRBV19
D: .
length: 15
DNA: TGTGCCAGTAGTATAGAGTCGGGGCTCTTCAATGAGCAGTTCTTC
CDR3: CASSIESGLFNEQFF

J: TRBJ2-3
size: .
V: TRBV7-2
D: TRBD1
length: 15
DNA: TGTGCCAGCAGCCGTGGACAGGGTCTTTCAGATACGCAGTATTTT
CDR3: CASSRGQGLSDTQYF

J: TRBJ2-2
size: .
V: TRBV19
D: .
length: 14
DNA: TGTGCCAGTAGTATAGGGAAGAGGACCGGGGAGCTGTTTTTT
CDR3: CASSIGKRTGELFF

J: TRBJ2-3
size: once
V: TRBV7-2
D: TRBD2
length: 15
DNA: TGTGCCAGCAGCCCCTGGACTAGCGGCACAGATACGCAGTATTTT
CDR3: CASSPWTSGTDTQYF

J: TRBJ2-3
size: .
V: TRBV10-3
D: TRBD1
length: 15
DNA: TGTGCCATCAGCCCGGCAGGGGGCATAACAGATACGCAGTATTTT
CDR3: CAISPAGGITDTQYF

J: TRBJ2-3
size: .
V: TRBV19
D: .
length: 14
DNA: TGTGCCAGTAGTATAGGAAGGAGGGCGGATACGCAGTATTTT
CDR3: CASSIGRRADTQYF

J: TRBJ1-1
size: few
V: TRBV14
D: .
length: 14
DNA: TGTGCCAGCAGCCAAGGAGGGTTTACAGGGGAAGCTTTCTTT
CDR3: CASSQGGFTGEAFF

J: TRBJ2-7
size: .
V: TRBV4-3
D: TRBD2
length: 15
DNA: TGCGCCAGCAGCCAATCGCGAGCGGGAGCTATCGAGCAGTACTTC
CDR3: CASSQSRAGAIEQYF

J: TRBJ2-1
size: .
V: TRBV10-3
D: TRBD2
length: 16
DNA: TGTGCCGCATCGACTAGCGGGAGGGCCGGAAACAATGAGCAGTTCTTC
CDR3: CAASTSGRAGNNEQFF

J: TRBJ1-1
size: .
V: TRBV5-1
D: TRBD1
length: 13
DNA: TGCGCCAGCAGCGAAACGACAGGGGTCGAAGCTTTCTTT
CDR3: CASSETTGVEAFF

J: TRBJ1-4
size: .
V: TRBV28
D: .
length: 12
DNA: TGTGCCAGCAGTTTAAGGGTCGGGAAACTGTTTTTT
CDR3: CASSLRVGKLFF

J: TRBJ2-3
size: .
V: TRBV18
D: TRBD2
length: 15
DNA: TGTGCCAGCTCGCTACTAGCGGGAGAAATAGATACGCAGTATTTT
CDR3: CASSLLAGEIDTQYF

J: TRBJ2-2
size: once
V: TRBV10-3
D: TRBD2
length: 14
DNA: TGTGCCATCAGTGGGACTAGCGGCACCGGGGAGCTGTTTTTT
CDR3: CAISGTSGTGELFF

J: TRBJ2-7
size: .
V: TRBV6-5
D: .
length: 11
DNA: TGTGCCAGCACAGACAGGTTTGTGCAGTACTTC
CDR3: CASTDRFVQYF

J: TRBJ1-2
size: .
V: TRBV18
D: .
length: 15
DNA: TGTGCCAGCTCACCCTCCAGCTCAGGCGATTTGGGCTACACCTTC
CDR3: CASSPSSSGDLGYTF

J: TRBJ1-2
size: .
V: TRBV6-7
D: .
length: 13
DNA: TGTGCCAGCTTGGTTTCGGGGACCCCTGGCTACACCTTC
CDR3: CASLVSGTPGYTF

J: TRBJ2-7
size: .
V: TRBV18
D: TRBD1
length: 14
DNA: TGTGCCAGCTCACTACGGGACAGGGGAGGCGAGCAGTACTTC
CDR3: CASSLRDRGGEQYF

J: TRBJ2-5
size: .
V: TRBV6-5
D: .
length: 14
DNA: TGTGCCAGCAGTTCACCCGGGGGCGCGAAGACCCAGTACTTC
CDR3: CASSSPGGAKTQYF

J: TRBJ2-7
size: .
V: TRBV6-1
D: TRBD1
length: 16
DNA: TGTGCCAGCAGTGAAGCTTGGACAGGGAGCTCCTACGAGCAGTACTTC
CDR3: CASSEAWTGSSYEQYF

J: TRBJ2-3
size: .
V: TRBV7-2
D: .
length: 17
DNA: TGTGCCAGCAGCTTAGGTGTCCAGCGCCGGGTTGTAGATACGCAGTATTTT
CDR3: CASSLGVQRRVVDTQYF

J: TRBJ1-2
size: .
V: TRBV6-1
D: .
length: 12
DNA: TGTGCCAGCGCCATGAGCAGGGTTGACTACACCTTC
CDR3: CASAMSRVDYTF

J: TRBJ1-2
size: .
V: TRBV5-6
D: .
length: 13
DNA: TGTGCCAGCAGCCGAACACGGAACTATGGCTACACCTTC
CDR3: CASSRTRNYGYTF

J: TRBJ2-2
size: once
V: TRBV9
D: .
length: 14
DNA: TGTGCCAGCAGCCTCCGACACAAAACCGGGGAGCTGTTTTTT
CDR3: CASSLRHKTGELFF

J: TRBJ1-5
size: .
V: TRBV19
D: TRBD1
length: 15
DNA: TGTGCCAGTAGTATTCTGAGACAGGGGGCTCAGCCCCAGCATTTT
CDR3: CASSILRQGAQPQHF